What follows are 26 T cell receptor beta chains derived from one specimen sequenced in a study of vaccination effects on CD4 cells after COVID-19. Under the ViraFEST assay, PBMC were stimulated with viral peptide pools so that antigen-specific CD4+ T cells expanded. Sequencing was performed afterwards. Once cultured for approximately 10 days, the cells underwent separation to obtain CD4+ T cells. The individual was infected with SARS-CoV-2 between March and December 2020, as confirmed by PCR. Data came from immunoSEQ multiplex PCR; TCRdb stores just in-frame clones and leaves some out. The table lists about 26,000 clones, around 78% of them singletons. These receptors' antigens are unknown. This specimen consisted of CD4+ T cells from PBMCs cultured with HCoV-NL63 spike peptides, obtained before COVID-19 vaccination. The source is a human donor who had a prior SARS-CoV-2 infection.

J is TRBJ1-1 and V is TRBV12-3 or TRBV12-4, with no clear D. The CDR3 consists of 11 residues. V was cut by 4 bases and J by 8 bases, with 8 bases left in between. The CDR3 is CASSYRAEAFF. The DNA for the CDR3 is TGTGCCAGCAGTTATAGGGCGGAAGCTTTCTTT.

This clone appeared a single time. V usage is TRBV5-6 and J usage is TRBJ1-1; D uncertain. V lost 2 bases and J lost 1, with 6 bases in between. The CDR3 length is 13 residues. CDR1 is SGHDT and CDR2 is YYEEEE in the germline V gene. This CDR3 is CASSFWENTEAFF. The CDR3 nucleotides read TGTGCCAGCAGCTTCTGGGAGAACACTGAAGCTTTCTTT.

This clone occurred once. The chain is built from TRBV30 and TRBJ2-3, with D perhaps matching TRBD2 (5 bases). The germline CDR1 and CDR2 sequences are GTSNPN and SVGIG (reference sequence). CDR3 length equals 15 residues. The ends were cut back, 5 bases at V and 4 bases at J, with 19 bases in the middle. The CDR3 DNA reads TGTGCCTGGGGGAGACTGACGCCGAACGCAGATACGCAGTATTTT. This encodes CAWGRLTPNADTQYF. Variable domain in full (rest from reference TRBV30 and TRBJ2-3): SQTIHQWPATLVQPVGSPLSLECTVEGTSNPNLYWYRQAAGRGLQLLFYSVGIGQISSEVPQNLSASRPQDRQFILSSKKLLLSDSGFYLCAWGRLTPNADTQYFGPGTRLTVL.

The rearrangement links TRBV5-6 to TRBJ2-3; D not resolved. Germline assignment: CDR1 SGHDT and CDR2 YYEEEE. The V gene lost 4 bases and the J gene lost 7 bases, with 10 bases spanning the gap. This CDR3 is 12 amino acids long. The CDR3 coding sequence is TGTGCCAGCAGCACCCAAGGGTATACGCAGTATTTT. Translation gives CASSTQGYTQYF. The full variable domain, its missing parts supplied by reference TRBV5-6 and TRBJ2-3, is DAGVTQSPTHLIKTRGQQVTLRCSPKSGHDTVSWYQQALGQGPQFIFQYYEEEERQRGNFPDRFSGHQFPNYSSELNVNALLLGDSALYLCASSTQGYTQYFGPGTRLTVL.

The chain carries TRBV7-2 and TRBJ2-1; TRBD2 matches 7 bases. Germline lookup yields CDR1 SGHTA and CDR2 FQGNSA. The CDR3 is 15 amino acids. V lost 2 bases to trimming and J lost 7 bases; unmatched junction nucleotides: 8. DNA for the CDR3: TGTGCCAGCAGCTTAACCAGCGGGGTAGGGAATGAGCAGTTCTTC. Translated, it gives CASSLTSGVGNEQFF.

This clone was counted a single time. The CDR3 DNA reads as TGTGCCAGCAGCCAAAAATTTACCGGCCATGAGGCGACCCAGTACTTC. It encodes CASSQKFTGHEATQYF. The gene calls are TRBV14 and TRBJ2-5; D call uncertain. The CDR3 runs to 16 residues. The germline V gene has CDR1 SGHDN and CDR2 FVKESK. Trimming removed 2 bases at V and 7 bases at J, with 20 bases between.

The rearrangement joins TRBV7-3 to TRBJ2-2; a weak D match, TRBD2 (6 bases). This CDR3 spans 18 amino acids. Germline CDR1 and CDR2: SGHTA and FQGTGA. The germline V and J ends were trimmed by 5 bases and 3 bases, with 22 bases remaining between them. The CDR3 is CASSISGDPLGDTGELFF. The CDR3 nucleotides are TGTGCCAGCAGCATTTCGGGAGACCCTTTAGGGGACACCGGGGAGCTGTTTTTT.

J is TRBJ2-5 and V is TRBV20-1; possibly TRBD1 for D (5 bases). V was shortened by 3 bases and J by 2 bases, with 16 bases between the two germline ends. CDR1 and CDR2 (germline): DFQATT, SNEGSKA (reference sequence). The CDR3 extends over 15 amino acids. The CDR3 DNA is TGCAGTGCTAGTAATCCGAGACAGACTCAAGAGACCCAGTACTTC. Encoded protein: CSASNPRQTQETQYF.

This rearrangement joins TRBV10-3 to TRBJ1-5; D might be TRBD1 (5 bases). The CDR3 is 13 amino acids. From germline, CDR1 is ENHRY and CDR2 SYGVKD. V lost 9 bases and J lost 1, with 10 bases in between. CDR3 sequence reads: CAIRDSSNQPQHF. The CDR3 DNA reads as TGTGCCATTCGTGACAGCAGCAATCAGCCCCAGCATTTT.

This clone was seen a handful of times. V gene TRBV3-1 (or the pseudogene TRBV3-2) combines with J gene TRBJ1-6, with D tentatively TRBD1 (5 bases). The V gene's germline CDR1 is LGHDT and CDR2 YNNKEL (reference sequence). V was trimmed by 8 bases and J by 7 bases, leaving 15 bases between them. The CDR3 is made up of 14 amino acids. The CDR3 DNA sequence: TGTGCCAGCGGTCCAGGGTGGCCAAATTCACCCCTCCACTTT. Amino acid sequence: CASGPGWPNSPLHF.

This clone occurred once. This chain uses TRBV14 with TRBJ2-1; D is undetermined. This CDR3 has 15 residues. Trimming removed 6 bases at V and 4 bases at J, with 16 bases between. Germline V gene lookup returns CDR1 SGHDN and CDR2 FVKESK. Here the CDR3 DNA reads TGTGCCAGCAGTAGTACTGCGGATCTTTACAATGAGCAGTTCTTC. Encoded protein: CASSSTADLYNEQFF.

With respect to this clone: The junction and the germline gene differ at one end; a read error may be behind it. The chain uses TRBV7-7 and TRBJ1-1; D is perhaps TRBD1 (6 bases). From germline, CDR1 is SSHAT and CDR2 FNYEAQ (reference sequence). This CDR3 region has 13 residues. CDR3 sequence reads: CASSPSEGHEAFF. The CDR3 DNA is TGTGCTAGCAGCCCATCGGAGGGACATGAAGCTTTCTTT.

The V call is TRBV7-2, the J call TRBJ2-7; 7 bases map to TRBD1. Germline CDR1 SGHTA, CDR2 FQGNSA. Germline trimming cut 5 bases from V and 5 bases from J; bases unmatched to any gene: 12. There are 15 residues in the CDR3. CDR3 DNA: TGTGCCAGCAGCCTATACAGGGGCAATCTCGACGAGCAGTACTTC. Its protein is CASSLYRGNLDEQYF.

This chain joins TRBV4-1 and TRBJ2-2; 9 nucleotides match TRBD2. The CDR3 extends over 17 amino acids. J was trimmed by 4 bases and V by 4 bases; bases with no gene match: 10. Germline CDR1 MGHRA, CDR2 YSYEKL. CDR3 nucleotides: TGCGCCAGCAGCCGCATTTTACCGGGACTAGCCACCGGGGAGCTGTTTTTT. It encodes CASSRILPGLATGELFF.

The chain has TRBV19 and TRBJ1-2, with no clear D. CDR1 LNHDA and CDR2 SQIVND come from the germline V gene (reference sequence). Trimming took off 5 bases at V and 4 bases at J, with 5 bases between the two ends. CDR3 length equals 11 residues. CDR3 residues: CASSLAYGYTF. The CDR3 nucleotides are TGTGCCAGTAGTCTGGCCTATGGCTACACCTTC.

The chain is built from TRBV5-6 and TRBJ1-5, with a possible D match to TRBD1 (5 bases). Deletions cut 0 bases from V and 5 bases from J, with 9 bases between. CDR3 size: 14 residues. Germline CDR1 SGHDT, CDR2 YYEEEE. The CDR3 sequence is CASSLGQNDQPQHF. The CDR3 nucleotides are TGTGCCAGCAGCTTGGGACAGAACGATCAGCCCCAGCATTTT.

The rearrangement uses TRBV5-6 and TRBJ1-2; D is unresolved. This CDR3 spans 12 amino acids. CDR1 and CDR2 from the germline V gene are SGHDT and YYEEEE. V lost 0 bases, J lost 7 bases, and 7 bases lay in between. The CDR3 reads CASSLVRGGYTF. Written as DNA, the CDR3 is TGTGCCAGCAGCTTGGTTCGAGGTGGCTACACCTTC.

The table lists this clone with a count of one. V and J are TRBV14 and TRBJ2-3, with 11 bases aligning to TRBD1. The junction had 5 bases not matched to a gene; V was cut back by 0 bases and J by 0 bases. Germline V gene sequence: CDR1 SGHDN, CDR2 FVKESK. This CDR3 spans 18 amino acids. The CDR3 coding sequence is TGTGCCAGCAGCCAAGAGCGGACAGGGGGCTCGAGCACAGATACGCAGTATTTT. This translates into CASSQERTGGSSTDTQYF.

In its sample, this clone was seen a few times. CDR3 in amino acids: CASSEGYEQYF. The CDR3 DNA sequence: TGTGCCAGCAGTGAGGGGTACGAGCAGTACTTC. The chain links TRBV2 to TRBJ2-7, with D hard to call. V shed 3 bases and J shed 4 bases, with 4 bases lying between them. From germline, CDR1 is SNHLY and CDR2 FYNNEI. CDR3 length equals 11 residues.

This chain connects TRBV7-3 to TRBJ2-7; TRBD2 matches at 12 bases. CDR3 length: 18 amino acids. The germline V gene encodes CDR1 SGHTA and CDR2 FQGTGA. The V gene end was trimmed by 3 bases and the J gene end by 2 bases; junction bases not matched to a gene: 11. CDR3 sequence (DNA): TGTGCCAGCAGCTTGGCACCGGGACTAGCGGGCTCCCCCTACGAGCAGTACTTC. It specifies CASSLAPGLAGSPYEQYF.

This clone was seen only a few times. J is TRBJ1-2 and V is TRBV2; tentative D call: TRBD1 (6 bases). V gave up 7 bases and J gave up 1 base, with 16 bases separating them. The CDR3 sequence is 15 residues long. Germline CDR1 is SNHLY and CDR2 is FYNNEI. As DNA, the CDR3 is TGTGCCAGCACCGAACTGACAGGAGTTAACTATGGCTACACCTTC. Encoded protein: CASTELTGVNYGYTF. The variable domain in full, with the rest retrieved from reference TRBV2 and TRBJ1-2, is EPEVTQTPSHQVTQMGQEVILRCVPISNHLYFYWYRQILGQKVEFLVSFYNNEISEKSEIFDDQFSVERPDGSNFTLKIRSTKLEDSAMYFCASTELTGVNYGYTFGSGTRLTVV.

The chain recombines TRBV27 with TRBJ1-2; 10 bases line up with TRBD1. The trim removed 1 base at V and 3 bases at J, leaving 5 bases unmatched. This CDR3 has 16 residues. Germline V gives CDR1 MNHEY, CDR2 SMNVEV (reference sequence). CDR3 DNA sequence: TGTGCCAGCAGTTTATTGGGGGACAGGGGCCACTATGGCTACACCTTC. Amino acids: CASSLLGDRGHYGYTF.

The chain combines TRBV30 with TRBJ1-3; D remains ambiguous. V was trimmed by 2 bases and J by 0 bases, leaving 8 bases between them. This CDR3 region has 14 residues. The germline V gene has CDR1 GTSNPN and CDR2 SVGIG (reference sequence). CDR3 region: CAWSFGVSGNTIYF. CDR3 coding DNA: TGTGCCTGGAGTTTTGGGGTCTCTGGAAACACCATATATTTT.

The gene calls are TRBV19 and TRBJ1-6; 10 bases are shared with TRBD1. The CDR3 loop spans 15 amino acids. Germline V gene data show CDR1 as LNHDA and CDR2 as SQIVND (reference sequence). Losses at the gene ends were 5 bases for V and 8 bases for J; bases not matched to a gene: 6. The CDR3, as DNA: TGTGCCAGTAGTTTCAGGACAGGGGGAGATTCACCCCTCCACTTT. Protein product: CASSFRTGGDSPLHF.

This clone was counted a single time. The chain joins TRBV7-9 to TRBJ2-5; the match to TRBD2 covers 9 bases. This CDR3 spans 16 amino acids. Germline CDR1 is SEHNR and CDR2 is FQNEAQ (reference sequence). The junction had 14 bases not matched to a gene; V was cut back by 5 bases and J by 7 bases. CDR3 DNA sequence: TGTGCCAGCAGCCCAGACCTCGGGACTAGCTACGGGACCCAGTACTTC. It yields the protein CASSPDLGTSYGTQYF.

The chain is built from TRBV7-2 and TRBJ1-3, with D unresolved. This CDR3 has 14 residues. Looked up from germline, CDR1 is SGHTA and CDR2 is FQGNSA. The V end lost 2 bases, the J end lost 1 base, and 6 bases lay between the germline ends. The CDR3 is CASSLIMSGNTIYF. The CDR3 DNA follows: TGTGCCAGCAGCTTAATAATGTCTGGAAACACCATATATTTT. Full variable domain (outside the CDR3, taken from reference TRBV7-2 and TRBJ1-3): GAGVSQSPSNKVTEKGKDVELRCDPISGHTALYWYRQSLGQGLEFLIYFQGNSAPDKSGLPSDRFSAERTGGSVSTLTIQRTQQEDSAVYLCASSLIMSGNTIYFGEGSWLTVV.